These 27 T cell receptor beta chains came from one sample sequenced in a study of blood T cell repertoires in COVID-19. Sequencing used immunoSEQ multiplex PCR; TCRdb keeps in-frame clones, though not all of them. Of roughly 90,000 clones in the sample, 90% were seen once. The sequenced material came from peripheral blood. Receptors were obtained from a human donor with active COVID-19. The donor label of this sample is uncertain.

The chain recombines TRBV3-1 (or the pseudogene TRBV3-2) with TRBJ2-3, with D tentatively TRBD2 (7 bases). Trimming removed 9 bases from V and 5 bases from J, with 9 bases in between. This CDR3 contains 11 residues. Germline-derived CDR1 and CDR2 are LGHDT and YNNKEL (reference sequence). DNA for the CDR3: TGTGCCAGTAGGGGGGGAGATACGCAGTATTTT. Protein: CASRGGDTQYF.

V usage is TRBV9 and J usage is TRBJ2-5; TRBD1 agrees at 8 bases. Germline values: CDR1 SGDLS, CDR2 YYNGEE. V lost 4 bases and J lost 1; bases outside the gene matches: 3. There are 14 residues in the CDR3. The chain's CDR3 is CASSRDRPQETQYF. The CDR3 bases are TGTGCCAGCAGCCGGGACAGGCCCCAAGAGACCCAGTACTTC.

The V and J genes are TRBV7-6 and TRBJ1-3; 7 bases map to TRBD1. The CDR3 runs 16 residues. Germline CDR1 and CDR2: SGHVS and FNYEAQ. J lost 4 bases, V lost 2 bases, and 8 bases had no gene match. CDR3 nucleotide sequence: TGTGCCAGCAGCTTAAAGGAGGGGGCGGGAGGAAACACCATATATTTT. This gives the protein CASSLKEGAGGNTIYF. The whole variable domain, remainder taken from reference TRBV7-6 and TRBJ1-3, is GAGVSQSPRYKVTKRGQDVALRCDPISGHVSLYWYRQALGQGPEFLTYFNYEAQQDKSGLPNDRFSAERPEGSISTLTIQRTEQRDSAMYRCASSLKEGAGGNTIYFGEGSWLTVV.

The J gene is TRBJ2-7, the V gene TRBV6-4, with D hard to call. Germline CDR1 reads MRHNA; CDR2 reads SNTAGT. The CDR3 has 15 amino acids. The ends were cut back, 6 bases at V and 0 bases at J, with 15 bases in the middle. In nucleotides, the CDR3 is TGTGCCAGCAGCCAACCCAGGCAAAGCTCCTACGAGCAGTACTTC. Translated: CASSQPRQSSYEQYF.

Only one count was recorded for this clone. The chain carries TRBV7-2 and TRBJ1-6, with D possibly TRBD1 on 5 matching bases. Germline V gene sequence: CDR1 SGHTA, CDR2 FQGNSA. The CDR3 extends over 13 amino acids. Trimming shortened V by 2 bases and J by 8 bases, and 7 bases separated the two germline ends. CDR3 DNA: TGTGCCAGCAGCTTACGCAGGGATTCACCCCTCCACTTT. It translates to CASSLRRDSPLHF.

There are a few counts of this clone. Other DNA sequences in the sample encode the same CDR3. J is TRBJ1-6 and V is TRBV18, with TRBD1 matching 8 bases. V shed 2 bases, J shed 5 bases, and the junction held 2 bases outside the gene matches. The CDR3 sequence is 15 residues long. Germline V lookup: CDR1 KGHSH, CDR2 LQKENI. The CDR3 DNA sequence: TGTGCCAGCTCACCAGGCAGGGGGCATAATTCACCCCTCCACTTT. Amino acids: CASSPGRGHNSPLHF.

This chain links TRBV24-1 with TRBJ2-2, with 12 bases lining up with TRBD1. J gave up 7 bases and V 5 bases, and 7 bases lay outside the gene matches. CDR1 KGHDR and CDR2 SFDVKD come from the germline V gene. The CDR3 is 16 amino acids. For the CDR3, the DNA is TGTGCCACCAGTGCCCCTGGGACAGGGGGCGGCGGGGAGCTGTTTTTT. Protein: CATSAPGTGGGGELFF.

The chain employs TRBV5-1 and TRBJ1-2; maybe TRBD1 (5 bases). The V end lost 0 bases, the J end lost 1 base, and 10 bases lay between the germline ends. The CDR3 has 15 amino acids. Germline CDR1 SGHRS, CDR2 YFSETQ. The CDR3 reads CASSLDVGVNYGYTF. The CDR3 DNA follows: TGCGCCAGCAGCTTGGATGTAGGGGTTAACTATGGCTACACCTTC.

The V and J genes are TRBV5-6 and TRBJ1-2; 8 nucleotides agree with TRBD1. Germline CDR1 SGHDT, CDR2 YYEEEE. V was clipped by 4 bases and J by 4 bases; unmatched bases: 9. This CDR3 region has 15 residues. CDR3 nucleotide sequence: TGTGCCAGCAGCGAACAGGACAGGGAGGGCTATGGCTACACCTTC. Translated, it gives CASSEQDREGYGYTF.

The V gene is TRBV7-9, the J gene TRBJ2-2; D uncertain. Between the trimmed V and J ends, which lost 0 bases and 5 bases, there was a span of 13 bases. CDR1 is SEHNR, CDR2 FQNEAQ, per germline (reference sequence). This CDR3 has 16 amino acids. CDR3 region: CASSLAPRVDTGELFF. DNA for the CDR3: TGTGCCAGCAGCTTAGCTCCTCGGGTGGATACCGGGGAGCTGTTTTTT.

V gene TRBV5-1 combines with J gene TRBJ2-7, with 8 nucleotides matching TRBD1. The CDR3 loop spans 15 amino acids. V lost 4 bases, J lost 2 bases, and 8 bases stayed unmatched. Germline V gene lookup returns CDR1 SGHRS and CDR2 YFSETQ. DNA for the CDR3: TGCGCCAGCAGCCCGGGGTCGGACAGGGCCTACGAGCAGTACTTC. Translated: CASSPGSDRAYEQYF.

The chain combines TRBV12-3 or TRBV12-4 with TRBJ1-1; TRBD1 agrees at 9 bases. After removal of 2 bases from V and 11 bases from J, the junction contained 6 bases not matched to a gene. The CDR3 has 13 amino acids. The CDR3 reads CASSLLGTGQAFF. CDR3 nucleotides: TGTGCCAGCAGTTTACTGGGGACAGGGCAGGCTTTCTTT.

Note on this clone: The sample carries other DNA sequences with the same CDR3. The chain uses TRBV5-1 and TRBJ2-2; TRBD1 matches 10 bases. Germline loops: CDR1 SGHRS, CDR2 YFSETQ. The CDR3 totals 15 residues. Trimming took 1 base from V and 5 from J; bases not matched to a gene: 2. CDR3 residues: CASSLLGQGTGELFF. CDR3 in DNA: TGCGCCAGCAGCTTGTTGGGACAGGGGACCGGGGAGCTGTTTTTT.

The CDR3: CASSQDVGGNEKLFF. The CDR3 coding sequence is TGCGCCAGCAGCCAAGATGTCGGGGGGAATGAAAAACTGTTTTTT. This sequence joins TRBV4-3 and TRBJ1-4, with a weak D call TRBD1 (5 bases). V shed 0 bases and J shed 5 bases, with 10 bases lying between them. CDR1 is LGHNA, CDR2 YSLEER, per germline. The CDR3 runs to 15 residues.

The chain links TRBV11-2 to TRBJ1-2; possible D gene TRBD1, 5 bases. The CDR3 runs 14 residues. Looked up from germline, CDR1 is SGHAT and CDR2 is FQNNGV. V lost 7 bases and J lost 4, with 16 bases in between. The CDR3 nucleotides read TGTGCCAGCACCCCGGGGGGGTCTCGCTATGGCTACACCTTC. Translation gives CASTPGGSRYGYTF.

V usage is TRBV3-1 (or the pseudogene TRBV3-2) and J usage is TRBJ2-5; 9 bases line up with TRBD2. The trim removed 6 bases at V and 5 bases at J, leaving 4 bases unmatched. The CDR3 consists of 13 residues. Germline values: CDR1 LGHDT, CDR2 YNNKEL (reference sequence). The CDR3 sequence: CASRPGLAETQYF. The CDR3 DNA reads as TGTGCCAGCAGGCCCGGACTAGCGGAGACCCAGTACTTC.

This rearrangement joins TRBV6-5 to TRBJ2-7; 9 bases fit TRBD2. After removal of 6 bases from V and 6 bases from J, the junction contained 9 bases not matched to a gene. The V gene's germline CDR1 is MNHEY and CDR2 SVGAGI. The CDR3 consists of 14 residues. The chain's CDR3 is CASRERGAGAEQYF. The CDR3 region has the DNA TGTGCCAGCAGGGAGCGGGGGGCCGGGGCCGAGCAGTACTTC.

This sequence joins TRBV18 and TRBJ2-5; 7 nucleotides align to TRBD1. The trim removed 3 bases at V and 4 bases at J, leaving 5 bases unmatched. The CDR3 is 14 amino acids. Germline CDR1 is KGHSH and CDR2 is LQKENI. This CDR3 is CASSPLRQGETQYF. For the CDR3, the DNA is TGTGCCAGCTCACCGCTTAGACAGGGAGAGACCCAGTACTTC.

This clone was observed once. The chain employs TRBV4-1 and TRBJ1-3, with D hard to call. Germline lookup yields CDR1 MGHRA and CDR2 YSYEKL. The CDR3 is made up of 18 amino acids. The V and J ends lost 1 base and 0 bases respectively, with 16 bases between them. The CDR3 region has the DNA TGCGCCAGCAGCCAAGGGAAGCTTCTCGCGGACTCTGGAAACACCATATATTTT. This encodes CASSQGKLLADSGNTIYF.

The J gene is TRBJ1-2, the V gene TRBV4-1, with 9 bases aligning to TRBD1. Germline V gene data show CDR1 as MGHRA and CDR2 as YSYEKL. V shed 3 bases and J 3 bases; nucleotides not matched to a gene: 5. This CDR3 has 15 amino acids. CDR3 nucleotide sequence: TGCGCCAGCAGCCAGCGGACAGGGGTGGACTATGGCTACACCTTC. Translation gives CASSQRTGVDYGYTF.

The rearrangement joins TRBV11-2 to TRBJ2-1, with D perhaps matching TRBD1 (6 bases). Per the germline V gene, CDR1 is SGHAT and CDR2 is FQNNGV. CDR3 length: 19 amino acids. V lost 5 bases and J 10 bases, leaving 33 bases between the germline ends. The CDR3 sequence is CASSRTLQRSGQTPSEQFF. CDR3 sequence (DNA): TGTGCCAGCAGCCGCACCTTGCAGCGCTCCGGACAGACGCCTTCCGAGCAGTTCTTC.

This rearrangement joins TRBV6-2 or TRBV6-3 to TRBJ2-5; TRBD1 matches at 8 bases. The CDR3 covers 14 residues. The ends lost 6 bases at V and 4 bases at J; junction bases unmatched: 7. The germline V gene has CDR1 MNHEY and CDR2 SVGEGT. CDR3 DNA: TGTGCCAGCAGGCCTCCAGGGGGCGGAGAGACCCAGTACTTC. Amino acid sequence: CASRPPGGGETQYF.

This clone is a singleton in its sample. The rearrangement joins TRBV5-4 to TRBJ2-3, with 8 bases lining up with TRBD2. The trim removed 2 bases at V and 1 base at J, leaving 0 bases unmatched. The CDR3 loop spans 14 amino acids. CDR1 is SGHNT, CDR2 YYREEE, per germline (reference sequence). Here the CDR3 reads CASSLAGGTDTQYF. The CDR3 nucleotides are TGTGCCAGCAGCTTAGCGGGGGGCACAGATACGCAGTATTTT.

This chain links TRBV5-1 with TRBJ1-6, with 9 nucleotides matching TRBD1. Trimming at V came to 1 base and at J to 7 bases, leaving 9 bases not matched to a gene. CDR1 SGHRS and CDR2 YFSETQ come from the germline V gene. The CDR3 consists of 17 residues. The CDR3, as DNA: TGCGCCAGCAGCTTGAGGCCCGGACAGGGGAAAAATTCACCCCTCCACTTT. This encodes CASSLRPGQGKNSPLHF.

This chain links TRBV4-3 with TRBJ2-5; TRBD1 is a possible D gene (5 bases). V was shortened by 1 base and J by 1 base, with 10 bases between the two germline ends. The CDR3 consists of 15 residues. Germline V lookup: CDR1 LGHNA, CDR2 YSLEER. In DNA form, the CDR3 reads TGCGCCAGCAGCCAAGGGGGTCAGGGCCAAGAGACCCAGTACTTC. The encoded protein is CASSQGGQGQETQYF.

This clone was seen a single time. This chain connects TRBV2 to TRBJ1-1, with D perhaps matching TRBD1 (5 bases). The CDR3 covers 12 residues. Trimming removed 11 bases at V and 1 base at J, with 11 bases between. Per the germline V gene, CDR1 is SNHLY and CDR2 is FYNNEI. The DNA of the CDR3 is TGTGCCGGAAAGACAGAGAACACTGAAGCTTTCTTT. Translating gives CAGKTENTEAFF.

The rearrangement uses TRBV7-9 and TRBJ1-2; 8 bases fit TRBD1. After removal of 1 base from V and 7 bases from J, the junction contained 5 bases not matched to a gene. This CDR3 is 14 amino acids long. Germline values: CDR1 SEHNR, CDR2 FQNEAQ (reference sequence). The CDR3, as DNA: TGTGCCAGCAGCTTAGATCGGACAGGGACTGGCTACACCTTC. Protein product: CASSLDRTGTGYTF.